This TCR beta chain is drawn from a study of blood T cell repertoires in COVID-19. Study at large: Sources were T cells, B-cell-depleted T cells, or PBMCs; the material itself was cDNA or gDNA.

CDR3 length equals 17 residues. The germline V gene has CDR1 MNHNS and CDR2 SASEGT. Trimming took off 2 bases at V and 7 bases at J, with 18 bases between the two ends. As processed by the authors: Nucleated cell counts were estimated from reference gene primer amplification. The data were produced by immunoSEQ multiplex PCR, yet TCRdb's version contains in-frame clones alone and is incomplete. V and J calls and clone size are those listed in that table; D and trimming were worked out from the DNA. The sample includes 45,000 to 65,000 clones, over 75% of them seen just once. A word on this clone: Other nucleotide sequences from this sample produce the same CDR3.

The chain is built from TRBV6-1 and TRBJ1-6; weak D call: TRBD1 (6 bases). This receptor was obtained from a human donor in a cohort sampled during active COVID-19. Sample: peripheral blood. The CDR3 reads CASSENFGGAGNSPLHF. CDR3 in DNA: TGTGCCAGCAGTGAAAATTTCGGGGGGGCGGGGAATTCACCCCTCCACTTT.